One and the same sample provided the 21 T cell receptor beta chains below, sequenced in a study of blood T cell repertoires in COVID-19. Profiled with immunoSEQ multiplex PCR; TCRdb holds only in-frame clones, not every one. Here the sample spans 62,000 or so clones, approximately 89% being singletons. The specimen sequenced was peripheral blood. These receptors all come from a man aged 45-65 years with active COVID-19.

This clone has a single count. The chain joins TRBV3-1 (or the pseudogene TRBV3-2) to TRBJ1-5, with 12 bases that match TRBD1. Per germline, CDR1 LGHDT and CDR2 YNNKEL (reference sequence). With V trimmed by 1 base and J by 6 bases, 7 bases remained unmatched. The CDR3 sequence is 17 residues long. As DNA, the CDR3 is TGTGCCAGCAGCCAAGGGTTCGGGACAGGGGGCGGTCAGCCCCAGCATTTT. It encodes CASSQGFGTGGGQPQHF.

This sequence joins TRBV18 and TRBJ1-1, with TRBD1 as a possible D gene (6 bases). Germline assignment: CDR1 KGHSH and CDR2 LQKENI. CDR3 size: 12 residues. V lost 6 bases and J 11 bases, leaving 16 bases between the germline ends. The CDR3 DNA is TGTGCCAGCTCCCCGACAGGATTTGGGGCTTTCTTT. It specifies CASSPTGFGAFF.

V and J are TRBV5-1 and TRBJ2-5; 7 bases map to TRBD1. V was pared by 3 bases and J by 2 bases, with 4 bases of the junction left unmatched. The CDR3 is 14 amino acids. CDR1 SGHRS and CDR2 YFSETQ come from the germline V gene. CDR3 loop: CASSSGQVQETQYF. The CDR3 region has the DNA TGCGCCAGCAGCTCTGGACAGGTTCAAGAGACCCAGTACTTC.

In this sample, this clone turned up a few times. The rearrangement links TRBV23-1 to TRBJ1-4, with unresolved D. TRBV23-1 belongs to the ORF category, with a function that is uncertain. V was pared by 11 bases and J by 0 bases, with 13 bases between. This CDR3 is 14 amino acids long. In DNA, the CDR3 is TGCGCCGCGGGGAACGCAGCAACTAATGAAAAACTGTTTTTT. It codes for CAAGNAATNEKLFF.

The chain is built from TRBV4-2 and TRBJ1-2; 8 nucleotides line up with TRBD1. CDR1 LGHNA and CDR2 YNFKEQ come from the germline V gene. With 0 bases clipped from V and 6 bases from J, the junction kept 9 bases outside the gene matches. The CDR3 extends over 16 amino acids. The CDR3 DNA sequence: TGTGCCAGCAGCCAAGAGGGGGGTGACAGGGGTAATGGCTACACCTTC. This sequence encodes CASSQEGGDRGNGYTF.

V and J are TRBV5-1 and TRBJ2-7; maybe TRBD1 (5 bases). Germline V CDR1 and CDR2: SGHRS, YFSETQ. V lost 5 bases and J 3 bases, leaving 15 bases between the germline ends. The CDR3 extends over 14 amino acids. CDR3 nucleotides: TGCGCCAGCAGGGATGGGCTAGGGGTCTACGAGCAGTACTTC. Amino acids: CASRDGLGVYEQYF. Based on the CDR3 plus reference TRBV5-1 and TRBJ2-7, the full variable domain is KAGVTQTPRYLIKTRGQQVTLSCSPISGHRSVSWYQQTPGQGLQFLFEYFSETQRNKGNFPGRFSGRQFSNSRSEMNVSTLELGDSALYLCASRDGLGVYEQYFGPGTRLTVT.

The rearrangement uses TRBV30 and TRBJ1-4; weak D call: TRBD1 (5 bases). Germline-derived CDR1 and CDR2 are GTSNPN and SVGIG (reference sequence). V lost 4 bases and J lost 4, with 13 bases in between. The CDR3 runs 14 residues. The CDR3 region has the DNA TGTGCCTGGACCGAACCGGGACTTAATGAAAAACTGTTTTTT. Its translation is CAWTEPGLNEKLFF.

The chain employs TRBV6-5 and TRBJ2-7, with D perhaps matching TRBD1 (6 bases). Germline values: CDR1 MNHEY, CDR2 SVGAGI. The CDR3 consists of 14 residues. With 5 bases removed from V and 2 bases from J, the gap between germline ends came to 13 bases. The CDR3 is CASSMRTVAYEQYF. DNA for the CDR3: TGTGCCAGCAGTATGAGGACAGTGGCCTACGAGCAGTACTTC.

The chain employs TRBV2 and TRBJ2-7; maybe TRBD2 (6 bases). This CDR3 is 14 amino acids long. Germline assignment: CDR1 SNHLY and CDR2 FYNNEI. Trimming took off 7 bases at V and 2 bases at J, with 15 bases between the two ends. CDR3: CASIRLAYPYEQYF. DNA for the CDR3: TGTGCCAGCATAAGGCTAGCGTACCCCTACGAGCAGTACTTC.

The genes are TRBV7-2 and TRBJ2-2; 8 bases map to TRBD2. Trimming took 2 bases from V and 4 from J; bases not matched to a gene: 6. Germline CDR1 SGHTA, CDR2 FQGNSA. The CDR3 spans 16 residues. CDR3 sequence reads: CASSLKRGLSTGELFF. For the CDR3, the DNA is TGTGCCAGCAGCTTAAAGCGGGGGCTGAGCACCGGGGAGCTGTTTTTT.

The chain carries TRBV5-1 and TRBJ2-5; 7 bases line up with TRBD2. The CDR3 totals 15 residues. Per germline, CDR1 SGHRS and CDR2 YFSETQ. J gave up 1 base and V 1 base, and 4 bases lay outside the gene matches. CDR3: CASSLFRGGQETQYF. The CDR3 nucleotides read TGCGCCAGCAGCTTGTTTCGCGGGGGCCAAGAGACCCAGTACTTC.

This clone was counted between two and nine times. The V and J genes are TRBV7-9 and TRBJ1-5, with D perhaps TRBD1 (5 bases). Germline CDR1 is SEHNR and CDR2 is FQNEAQ (reference sequence). Deletions cut 3 bases from V and 10 bases from J, with 13 bases between. The CDR3 sequence is 13 residues long. The CDR3 coding sequence is TGTGCCAGCAGCTTGGAGGGGCGGGCTCCCCAGCATTTT. Residues: CASSLEGRAPQHF.

The gene calls are TRBV6-1 and TRBJ1-1; weak D call: TRBD1 (5 bases). V was cut by 5 bases and J by 2 bases, with 9 bases left in between. This CDR3 is built from 13 residues. The germline V gene has CDR1 MNHNS and CDR2 SASEGT. DNA for the CDR3: TGTGCCAGCAGTTATGACAGAAACACTGAAGCTTTCTTT. Protein sequence: CASSYDRNTEAFF.

CDR3 sequence: CASSVVGRVANEQFF. In DNA, the CDR3 is TGTGCCAGCAGCGTAGTAGGTCGGGTCGCCAATGAGCAGTTCTTC. The rearrangement uses TRBV9 and TRBJ2-1, with no clear D. CDR1 is SGDLS and CDR2 is YYNGEE in the germline V gene. This CDR3 comprises 15 residues. V was trimmed by 0 bases and J by 6 bases, leaving 13 bases between them.

This sequence joins TRBV29-1 and TRBJ2-7; 8 nucleotides agree with TRBD1. Germline CDR1 SQVTM, CDR2 ANQGSEA. The CDR3 is 14 amino acids. The J segment lost 5 bases and the V segment lost 1 base, leaving 7 bases of the junction unmatched. The CDR3 DNA follows: TGCAGCGTTGAAGGCCTACAGGGGGGCCACGAGCAGTACTTC. Residues: CSVEGLQGGHEQYF.

This chain uses TRBV5-1 with TRBJ1-2, with TRBD1 identical over 11 bases. The germline gives CDR1 SGHRS, CDR2 YFSETQ. This CDR3 is 17 amino acids long. J gave up 8 bases and V 4 bases, and 16 bases lay outside the gene matches. CDR3 in amino acids: CASSTRTGGARNGGYTF. The CDR3 coding sequence is TGCGCCAGCAGCACAAGGACAGGGGGCGCGCGAAATGGAGGCTACACCTTC.

The rearrangement links TRBV11-2 to TRBJ2-2; tentatively, D is TRBD1 (6 bases). CDR1 SGHAT and CDR2 FQNNGV come from the germline V gene. The CDR3 length is 15 residues. V lost 5 bases to trimming and J lost 4 bases, with 14 bases between them. CDR3 DNA sequence: TGTGCCAGCAGCCCCTATTACAGGGCCACCGGGGAGCTGTTTTTT. Its protein is CASSPYYRATGELFF.

The chain links TRBV7-2 to TRBJ1-5; weak D call: TRBD1 (6 bases). The CDR3 has 15 amino acids. The V gene lost 1 base and the J gene lost 5 bases, with 12 bases spanning the gap. Germline CDR1 is SGHTA and CDR2 is FQGNSA. As DNA, the CDR3 is TGTGCCAGCAGCTTAGTGGCAGGGGCGGATCAGCCCCAGCATTTT. Protein sequence: CASSLVAGADQPQHF.

The chain combines TRBV5-1 with TRBJ1-5; a weak D match, TRBD1 (6 bases). This CDR3 has 14 amino acids. Germline values: CDR1 SGHRS, CDR2 YFSETQ. With 0 bases removed from V and 6 bases from J, the gap between germline ends came to 10 bases. DNA for the CDR3: TGCGCCAGCAGCTTGGGTGGGGGCGGTCAGCCCCAGCATTTT. As protein: CASSLGGGGQPQHF.

This rearrangement joins TRBV3-1 (or the pseudogene TRBV3-2) to TRBJ2-7; D call uncertain. CDR3 length: 15 amino acids. Per the germline V gene, CDR1 is LGHDT and CDR2 is YNNKEL (reference sequence). Trimming left V 1 base short and J 2 bases short, with 12 bases between. The DNA of the CDR3 is TGTGCCAGCAGCCAAGTCCCCTCTAAACCCTACGAGCAGTACTTC. It yields the protein CASSQVPSKPYEQYF.

V usage is TRBV18 and J usage is TRBJ1-5; 8 bases match TRBD1. The CDR3 contains 17 residues. V shed 2 bases and J 2 bases; nucleotides not matched to a gene: 8. Germline V gene data show CDR1 as KGHSH and CDR2 as LQKENI. The CDR3 loop reads CASSPTLDRGGNQPQHF. The CDR3 nucleotides are TGTGCCAGCTCACCAACTCTCGACAGGGGTGGCAATCAGCCCCAGCATTTT. The entire variable domain, with the rest obtained from reference TRBV18 and TRBJ1-5, is as follows: NAGVMQNPRHLVRRRGQEARLRCSPMKGHSHVYWYRQLPEEGLKFMVYLQKENIIDESGMPKERFSAEFPKEGPSILRIQQVVRGDSAAYFCASSPTLDRGGNQPQHFGDGTRLSIL.